This is a list of T cell receptor beta chains from one sample in a study of tumor and adjacent non-tumor tissue in lung cancer. Using its own MiXCR run on the multiplex PCR reads, TCRdb lists one record per CDR3 protein. Of fewer than 90,000 distinct CDR3 sequences listed, 75% to 85% are singletons. Sequencing input: distant non-tumor lung tissue. The source of these receptors is a woman in her fifties or sixties with non-small cell lung cancer. Both conserved end residues are part of each CDR3. A D gene is named only where the DNA matches it firmly. Clone size is given for some rows only: seen once, a few or many times, or a class if the clone is expanded.

cdr3_nt cdr3_aa v_call d_call clone_size j_call
TGTGGAAGCAGGAGACAGGCCTACGAACAATACTTC CGSRRQAYEQYF TRBV12-3/TRBV12-4 . . TRBJ2-7
TGTGCCAGCAGTGAGCCTAACTATGGCTACACCTTC CASSEPNYGYTF TRBV28 . . TRBJ1-2
TGTGCCAACAGTTTATGGACAGGGACAAACACCAGGGAGCTGTTTTTT CANSLWTGTNTRELFF TRBV12-3/TRBV12-4 TRBD1 few TRBJ2-2
TGCAGCGAGAAACAAGCGGGAAACTACAATGAGCAGTTCTTC CSEKQAGNYNEQFF TRBV20-1 TRBD2 many TRBJ2-1
TGTGCCTGCAGCCATGAACGACTAGCGGGGGGGCAGTTCTTC CACSHERLAGGQFF TRBV14 TRBD2 . TRBJ2-1
TGTGCCGGCAGTTCCCGACATGAGGGGTCCTACGACCAGTACTTC CAGSSRHEGSYDQYF TRBV12-3/TRBV12-4 . . TRBJ2-7
TGCAGCACCACGGATCTGCATGAGCAGTTCTTC CSTTDLHEQFF TRBV20-1 . few TRBJ2-1
TGTGCCAGCAGCTTTGGCAGTGCCAACAATGAACAATTCTTC CASSFGSANNEQFF TRBV11-2 . . TRBJ2-1
TGCGCCAGCAGTGACCAGCGCAGAGGCACAGATACGCAATATTTT CASSDQRRGTDTQYF TRBV10-2 . once TRBJ2-3
TGTGTCAGCAGTGCGATGAAACAGGGGAACACTGAAACTTTCTTT CVSSAMKQGNTETFF TRBV6-1 TRBD1 once TRBJ1-1
TGCAGTGCTAGCAAGGGCGGGGATCAGCCCCACCATTTT CSASKGGDQPHHF TRBV20-1 . many TRBJ1-5
TGCAGTGCGGAGTGGACGGGTCCCTTACCTCGGTACTACGAGCAATATTTC CSAEWTGPLPRYYEQYF TRBV20-1 . once TRBJ2-7
TGCGCCAGCAGCTTAGAGGCTAGCGAGAGGGCTGAGCAGTTCTTC CASSLEASERAEQFF TRBV11-2 . once TRBJ2-1
TGCGCCATCAAACCCCTAGGGGGAGCTGAGAATGAGCAGTTCTTC CAIKPLGGAENEQFF TRBV4-1 . . TRBJ2-1
TGTGCCAGCAGCCAAGAGAGAGGGGGCAGCTATGGTTACACCTTC CASSQERGGSYGYTF TRBV4-2 TRBD1 few TRBJ1-2
TGTGCCAGCGGGACGGGCTCCTACAAGCAGTACTTC CASGTGSYKQYF TRBV19 . few TRBJ2-7
TGTGCCAGTAGTGACGGAAATCTACCCCAGCATTTT CASSDGNLPQHF TRBV19 . . TRBJ1-5
TGTGCCAGCAGTGACCTCGGGGTTGGCTATGGCCACACCTTC CASSDLGVGYGHTF TRBV6-1 . once TRBJ1-2